This T cell receptor beta chain was profiled in a study of identical twins. Template switching added a universal primer binding site, and final cDNA carried unique molecular identifiers. TCRdb itself ran the 5' RACE reads through MiXCR, one entry per CDR3 protein. Of some 1,700,000 distinct CDR3 sequences listed, about 30% are singletons. The donors were all healthy and Caucasian. On this clonotype itself: The antigen is undetermined.

From germline, CDR1 is DFQATT and CDR2 SNEGSKA (reference sequence). The CDR3 has 14 residues. Trimming stripped 2 bases from V and 4 bases from J, with 11 bases between. Whole-study findings and limits: Without tracking the same donors, conclusions rested on cross-sectional statistical analysis. Fewer insertions marked abundant cord blood beta clonotypes; young adult naive trended weakly, memory not at all.

The chain uses TRBV20-1 and TRBJ2-2; possibly TRBD1 or TRBD2 for D (6 bases each). Sequencing used cord blood. The clonotype was recovered from a newborn girl in good health. The CDR3 bases are TGCAGTGCTAGAACCCGGGGGCGCACCGGGGAGCTGTTTTTT. Its translation: CSARTRGRTGELFF.